This T cell receptor beta chain was obtained from a study of T-cell memory formation after mild COVID-19. Overall study results and limits: While clones contracting from day 15 to 85 were balanced between CD4 and CD8, later expanders leaned CD4+. SARS-CoV-2 specificity was not confirmed for second-wave clones peaking on day 37.

Germline V gives CDR1 LGHNA, CDR2 YSLEER. Trimming removed 0 bases from V and 5 bases from J, with 18 bases in between. There are 17 residues in the CDR3. TCRdb itself ran the 5' RACE reads through MiXCR, one entry per CDR3 protein. The data hold about 320,000 distinct CDR3 sequences, with about 13% observed a single time. This clonotype has a handful of counts. Its target is unknown. Specimen: PBMCs or a T cell subset sorted from them (not recorded which). This clonotype was obtained from a man in his late teens or twenties who had mild COVID-19 (a few samples of this study predate the infection). Cell type and time point are not known. V and J are TRBV4-3 and TRBJ2-3; D tentatively reads TRBD1 or TRBD2 (5 bases each). The CDR3 protein is CASSQDWGTGSLDTQYF. CDR3 nucleotide sequence: TGCGCCAGCAGCCAAGATTGGGGGACCGGATCATTAGATACGCAGTATTTT.